One and the same sample provided the 26 T cell receptor beta chains below, sequenced in a study of T cell responses to AZD1222 COVID-19 vaccine (dated by TCRdb to the early 2020s). The receptor library was made with the immunoSEQ multiplex PCR assay. Held by TCRdb, this immuneACCESS table contains in-frame sequences only and omits some clones. Under half of the omission traces to an unresolved V gene where checked; the cause of the rest is unknown. Within this sample are 150,000 to 200,000 clones, with 88% of them counted one time only. The ten largest clones take up 0.49% of the sample. This specimen's time point label, per the study, means: baseline before first vaccination. Sequenced material: peripheral blood, taken on day 0 of AZD1222 vaccination. The receptors here all came from an adult in good health.

This chain joins TRBV10-3 and TRBJ2-1; unclear D gene. Germline CDR1 and CDR2: ENHRY and SYGVKD. The V gene lost 7 bases and the J gene lost 7 bases, with 11 bases spanning the gap. The length of the CDR3 is 12 residues. The CDR3 is CAITGSRNEQFF. In DNA form, the CDR3 reads TGTGCCATCACGGGTTCTAGGAATGAGCAGTTCTTC.

This sequence joins TRBV28 and TRBJ1-1; weak D call: TRBD1 (5 bases). The CDR3 has 13 residues. In germline, CDR1 is MDHEN, CDR2 SYDVKM. The V gene lost 6 bases and the J gene lost 1 base, with 9 bases spanning the gap. This chain's CDR3 is CASSKQANTEAFF. As DNA, the CDR3 is TGTGCCAGCAGCAAACAGGCGAACACTGAAGCTTTCTTT.

The sample holds a few counts of this clone. The V and J genes are TRBV20-1 and TRBJ1-1; 8 nucleotides match TRBD1. CDR3 length: 14 amino acids. V gave up 3 bases and J gave up 6 bases; unmatched junction bases: 9. Germline CDR1 DFQATT, CDR2 SNEGSKA (reference sequence). CDR3 region: CSASNDRGLSEAFF. The DNA for the CDR3 is TGCAGTGCTAGTAATGACAGGGGATTGTCTGAAGCTTTCTTT.

The chain joins TRBV2 to TRBJ2-1; 7 nucleotides agree with TRBD2. This CDR3 is built from 18 residues. The germline V gene has CDR1 SNHLY and CDR2 FYNNEI. V was pared by 0 bases and J by 7 bases, with 15 bases of the junction left unmatched. DNA for the CDR3: TGTGCCAGCAGTGAAGCCCCGGTGGGGAGAAATAGCGGGAATGAGCAGTTCTTC. Residues: CASSEAPVGRNSGNEQFF.

This chain connects TRBV10-3 to TRBJ1-1; possibly TRBD1 for D (5 bases). Germline assignment: CDR1 ENHRY and CDR2 SYGVKD. The CDR3 is made up of 13 amino acids. With 3 bases removed from V and 10 bases from J, the gap between germline ends came to 15 bases. CDR3 in DNA: TGTGCCATCAGTGAACTCGTGAGTCAGGGAGCTTTCTTT. Its protein is CAISELVSQGAFF.

This chain links TRBV7-9 with TRBJ2-1, with D possibly matching TRBD2 (6 bases). Per the germline V gene, CDR1 is SEHNR and CDR2 is FQNEAQ (reference sequence). V lost 1 base, J lost 8 bases, and 12 bases lay in between. The CDR3 has 14 residues. CDR3 nucleotide sequence: TGTGCCAGCAGCTTAGGGGGAGGATCCGATGAGCAGTTCTTC. It translates to CASSLGGGSDEQFF.

This sequence joins TRBV19 and TRBJ2-3; D unclear. Trimming shortened V by 4 bases and J by 2 bases, and 19 bases separated the two germline ends. CDR3 length equals 17 residues. From germline, CDR1 is LNHDA and CDR2 SQIVND (reference sequence). As DNA, the CDR3 is TGTGCCAGTAGTACCCCCTTCCGAGCGCAGGTCACAGATACGCAGTATTTT. The encoded protein is CASSTPFRAQVTDTQYF.

This chain uses TRBV28 with TRBJ2-7, with TRBD1 identical over 8 bases. The ends lost 8 bases at V and 3 bases at J; junction bases unmatched: 6. CDR3 length: 13 amino acids. Germline loops: CDR1 MDHEN, CDR2 SYDVKM. In DNA, the CDR3 is TGTGCCAGCTCGGGGACAGGCAACTACGAGCAGTACTTC. Translated, it gives CASSGTGNYEQYF.

The J gene is TRBJ2-1, the V gene TRBV7-9; perhaps TRBD1 as D (6 bases). V lost 4 bases and J 3 bases, leaving 13 bases between the germline ends. Germline V gene lookup returns CDR1 SEHNR and CDR2 FQNEAQ (reference sequence). The CDR3 loop spans 15 amino acids. CDR3 in DNA: TGTGCCAGCAGCTCCGGATCAGGGGACTACAATGAGCAGTTCTTC. Amino acids: CASSSGSGDYNEQFF.

The chain employs TRBV4-3 and TRBJ2-5, with 14 bases aligning to TRBD2. V shed 0 bases, J shed 5 bases, and the junction held 8 bases outside the gene matches. CDR1 LGHNA and CDR2 YSLEER come from the germline V gene. The CDR3 sequence is 18 residues long. The CDR3 region has the DNA TGCGCCAGCAGCCAAGACAGAAGACTAGCGGGGGGGCCGGAGACCCAGTACTTC. Translating it yields CASSQDRRLAGGPETQYF.

V gene TRBV15 combines with J gene TRBJ2-4; the D gene could be TRBD1 or TRBD2 (5 bases each). Trimming took 0 bases from V and 3 from J, leaving 15 bases between them. The germline CDR1 and CDR2 sequences are LNHNV and YYDKDF (reference sequence). This CDR3 contains 17 residues. The CDR3 coding sequence is TGTGCCACCAGCAGAGACCAAGCAGGGACGAGCAAAAACATTCAGTACTTC. It codes for CATSRDQAGTSKNIQYF.

The rearrangement joins TRBV12-3 or TRBV12-4 to TRBJ1-1, with no clear D. The CDR3 runs 13 residues. V was cut by 5 bases and J by 5 bases, with 12 bases left in between. The CDR3 sequence is CASSDSVLTEAFF. The CDR3 DNA sequence: TGTGCCAGCAGTGACTCAGTTTTAACTGAAGCTTTCTTT.

This rearrangement joins TRBV30 to TRBJ1-1; maybe TRBD1 (5 bases). CDR3 length equals 13 residues. In germline, CDR1 is GTSNPN, CDR2 SVGIG (reference sequence). V was cut by 3 bases and J by 7 bases, with 15 bases left in between. As DNA, the CDR3 is TGTGCCTGGAGCCCCGGGGCTCATTTTGAAGCTTTCTTT. Protein: CAWSPGAHFEAFF.

The rearrangement links TRBV19 to TRBJ2-3; 12 nucleotides line up with TRBD2. V trimming: 4 bases; J trimming: 6 bases; junction bases outside the gene matches: 14. The germline V gene encodes CDR1 LNHDA and CDR2 SQIVND (reference sequence). The CDR3 contains 18 residues. CDR3 bases: TGTGCCAGTAGTAAGGGTCTAGCGGGGGGGCCAGTTACCGATACGCAGTATTTT. It translates to CASSKGLAGGPVTDTQYF.

J is TRBJ1-4 and V is TRBV10-3, with D uncertain. Germline V CDR1 and CDR2: ENHRY, SYGVKD. The CDR3 loop spans 14 amino acids. Trimming took off 10 bases at V and 0 bases at J, with 12 bases between the two ends. The CDR3 DNA reads TGTGCCACTGGGAATCCGGCAACTAATGAAAAACTGTTTTTT. This translates into CATGNPATNEKLFF.

The CDR3, as DNA: TGTGCCAGCAGCTTCACTAGCGGGGTCTACAATGAGCAGTTCTTC. Encoded protein: CASSFTSGVYNEQFF. This rearrangement joins TRBV7-9 to TRBJ2-1; 10 bases match TRBD2. In germline, CDR1 is SEHNR, CDR2 FQNEAQ (reference sequence). J was trimmed by 3 bases and V by 3 bases; bases with no gene match: 2. The length of the CDR3 is 15 residues. Drawing the rest from reference TRBV7-9 and TRBJ2-1, the complete variable domain is DTGVSQNPRHKITKRGQNVTFRCDPISEHNRLYWYRQTLGQGPEFLTYFQNEAQLEKSRLLSDRFSAERPKGSFSTLEIQRTEQGDSAMYLCASSFTSGVYNEQFFGPGTRLTVL.

This chain uses TRBV6-6 with TRBJ2-3; D may match TRBD1 or TRBD2 (5 bases each). Looked up from germline, CDR1 is MNHNY and CDR2 is SVGAGI (reference sequence). Trimming shortened V by 2 bases and J by 0 bases, and 9 bases separated the two germline ends. The CDR3 has 15 amino acids. The CDR3 protein is CASSYRGGSTDTQYF. The DNA for the CDR3 is TGTGCCAGCAGTTACAGGGGCGGGAGCACAGATACGCAGTATTTT.

The V and J genes are TRBV27 and TRBJ2-1; 9 bases match TRBD2. The CDR3 totals 12 residues. Germline assignment: CDR1 MNHEY and CDR2 SMNVEV (reference sequence). CDR3 sequence: CTSGRLWNEQFF. The CDR3 DNA is TGTACAAGCGGGAGGTTGTGGAATGAGCAGTTCTTC.

The chain has TRBV19 and TRBJ2-4; D is perhaps TRBD2 (7 bases). The germline V gene has CDR1 LNHDA and CDR2 SQIVND (reference sequence). V shed 10 bases and J shed 3 bases, with 16 bases lying between them. The CDR3 has 14 amino acids. The chain's CDR3 is CATLGRGGKNIQYF. The CDR3 DNA reads as TGTGCCACCCTGGGGAGGGGGGGCAAAAACATTCAGTACTTC.

The chain is built from TRBV3-1 (or the pseudogene TRBV3-2) and TRBJ2-3; 9 positions agree with TRBD2. CDR3 length: 15 amino acids. Looked up from germline, CDR1 is LGHDT and CDR2 is YNNKEL (reference sequence). V shed 4 bases, J shed 2 bases, and the junction held 4 bases outside the gene matches. CDR3 in amino acids: CASSPGLANTDTQYF. The DNA for the CDR3 is TGTGCCAGCAGCCCAGGACTAGCGAACACAGATACGCAGTATTTT.

In its sample, this clone was seen once. The chain is built from TRBV28 and TRBJ1-4; D is unclear. The CDR3 is 14 amino acids. The germline gives CDR1 MDHEN, CDR2 SYDVKM. V was clipped by 3 bases and J by 10 bases, with 15 bases between them. CDR3: CASSFGPVGGKLFF. The CDR3 coding sequence is TGTGCCAGCAGTTTTGGGCCAGTAGGTGGAAAACTGTTTTTT.

The V gene is TRBV10-1, the J gene TRBJ1-1; possibly TRBD1 for D (5 bases). Per the germline V gene, CDR1 is WNHNN and CDR2 is SYGVQD (reference sequence). This CDR3 has 13 residues. Between the trimmed V and J ends, which lost 9 bases and 1 base, there was a span of 12 bases. The CDR3 protein is CASREGPNTEAFF. The DNA of the CDR3 is TGCGCCAGTCGGGAGGGACCGAACACTGAAGCTTTCTTT.

The J gene is TRBJ1-1, the V gene TRBV9; D not resolved. V lost 3 bases and J 1 base, leaving 10 bases between the germline ends. This CDR3 is 14 amino acids long. Looked up from germline, CDR1 is SGDLS and CDR2 is YYNGEE. CDR3 coding DNA: TGTGCCAGCAGCGGAAGGGCCGAGAACACTGAAGCTTTCTTT. Its protein is CASSGRAENTEAFF.

The chain uses TRBV19 and TRBJ2-6, with D unresolved. Germline V lookup: CDR1 LNHDA, CDR2 SQIVND (reference sequence). Trimming stripped 4 bases from V and 2 bases from J, with 6 bases between. The CDR3 consists of 14 residues. CDR3 sequence: CASSKFTGANVLTF. The CDR3 DNA reads as TGTGCCAGTAGTAAATTTACTGGGGCCAACGTCCTGACTTTC.

This clone was seen just once. The genes are TRBV28 and TRBJ2-1; 12 bases match TRBD2. Germline V gene lookup returns CDR1 MDHEN and CDR2 SYDVKM. V dropped 5 bases and J dropped 0; count of bases not matched to a gene: 5. The CDR3 sequence is 17 residues long. CDR3 protein: CASSPLAGGSSYNEQFF. The CDR3 bases are TGTGCCAGCAGTCCTCTAGCGGGGGGGAGCTCCTACAATGAGCAGTTCTTC.

The chain recombines TRBV5-4 with TRBJ2-7; no reliable D call. Germline V lookup: CDR1 SGHNT, CDR2 YYREEE (reference sequence). The CDR3 runs to 12 residues. The V end was cut by 4 bases, the J end by 5 bases, with 10 bases between. Here the CDR3 reads CASSPDGHEQYF. The CDR3 DNA follows: TGTGCCAGCAGCCCGGATGGCCACGAGCAGTACTTC. Full variable domain (outside the CDR3, taken from reference TRBV5-4 and TRBJ2-7): ETGVTQSPTHLIKTRGQQVTLRCSSQSGHNTVSWYQQALGQGPQFIFQYYREEENGRGNFPPRFSGLQFPNYSSELNVNALELDDSALYLCASSPDGHEQYFGPGTRLTVT.